This T cell receptor beta chain was observed in a study of shared clonotypes between healthy human individuals. Trimming took off 0 bases at V and 0 bases at J, with 6 bases between the two ends. The CDR3 loop spans 16 amino acids. Germline CDR1 is ENHRY and CDR2 is SYGVKD. Sequencing was performed with immunoSEQ multiplex PCR; in TCRdb, only in-frame clones are kept and a portion is missing. The sample gives approximately 2.5 million clones, over 85% of which show up once; more than 0.12% is in the top ten. The sequence derives from a man aged 18 to 29 in good health. The rearrangement uses TRBV10-3 and TRBJ2-6; no firm D call. Sequencing was carried out using naive CD4+ T cells sorted from blood. Subset: CD45RA+ positively selected. Written as DNA, the CDR3 is TGTGCCATCAGTGAGTCTGGGGACTCTGGGGCCAACGTCCTGACTTTC. It codes for CAISESGDSGANVLTF.